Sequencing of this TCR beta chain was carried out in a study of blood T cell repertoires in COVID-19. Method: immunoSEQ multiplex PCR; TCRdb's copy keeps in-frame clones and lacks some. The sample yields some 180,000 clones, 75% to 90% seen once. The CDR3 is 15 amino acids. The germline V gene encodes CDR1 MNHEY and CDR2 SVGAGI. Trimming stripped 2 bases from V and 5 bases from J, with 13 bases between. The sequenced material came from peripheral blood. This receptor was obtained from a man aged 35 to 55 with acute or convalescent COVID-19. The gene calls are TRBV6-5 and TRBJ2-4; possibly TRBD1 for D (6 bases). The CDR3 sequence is CASSYTGSGQNIQYF. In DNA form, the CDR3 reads TGTGCCAGCAGTTACACAGGGTCCGGCCAAAACATTCAGTACTTC.